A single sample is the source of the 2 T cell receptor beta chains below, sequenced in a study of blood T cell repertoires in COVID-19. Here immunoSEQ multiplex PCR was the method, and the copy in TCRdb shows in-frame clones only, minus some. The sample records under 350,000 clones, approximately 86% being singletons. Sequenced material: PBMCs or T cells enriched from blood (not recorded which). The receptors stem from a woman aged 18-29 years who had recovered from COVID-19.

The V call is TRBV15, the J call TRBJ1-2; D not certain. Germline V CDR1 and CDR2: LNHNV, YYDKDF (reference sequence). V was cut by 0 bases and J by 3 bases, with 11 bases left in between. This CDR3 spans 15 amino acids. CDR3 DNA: TGTGCCACCAGCAGAGATCTTTGGCAGGACTATGGCTACACCTTC. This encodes CATSRDLWQDYGYTF.

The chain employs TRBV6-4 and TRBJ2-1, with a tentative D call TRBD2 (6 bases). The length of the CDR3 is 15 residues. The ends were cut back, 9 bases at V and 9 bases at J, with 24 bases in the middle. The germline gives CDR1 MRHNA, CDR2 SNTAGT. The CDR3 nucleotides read TGTGCCAGTAGGCAAGGGGCTAGCGAAGGTGGTGAGCAGTTCTTC. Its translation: CASRQGASEGGEQFF.